The 5 T cell receptor beta chains given below trace back to one sample, sequenced in a study of response to subunit inactivated influenza vaccine. Each CDR3 protein gets one entry after TCRdb re-called the RT-PCR reads with MiXCR. The sample lists 150,000 or so distinct CDR3 sequences, under 13% seen once, with around 12% in the top ten. The input for sequencing was non-naive T cells sorted from PBMCs, taken 40 to 50 days after vaccination. The source is a man aged 50 to 60 who received an inactivated influenza vaccine.

This clonotype has more than one count but fewer than ten. The genes are TRBV12-3 or TRBV12-4 and TRBJ1-5; D unresolved. The CDR3 contains 14 residues. V lost 5 bases and J lost 0, with 8 bases in between. The CDR3 loop reads CASSIGYSNQPQHF. The CDR3 DNA is TGTGCCAGCAGTATCGGTTATAGCAATCAGCCCCAGCATTTT.

In its sample, this clonotype was seen many times. The chain couples TRBV7-9 to TRBJ1-4; 8 nucleotides match TRBD1. The V and J ends lost 6 bases and 6 bases, in that order; junction bases with no gene match: 3. The CDR3 has 13 residues. CDR1 is SEHNR and CDR2 is FQNEAQ in the germline V gene (reference sequence). The CDR3 bases are TGTGCCAGCAGAGGACAGGGTGATGAAAAACTGTTTTTT. Encoded protein: CASRGQGDEKLFF.

This clonotype was picked up a small number of times. The genes are TRBV5-1 and TRBJ2-7; D possibly uses TRBD1 or TRBD2 (5 bases each). The V and J ends lost 5 bases and 1 base respectively, with 16 bases between them. CDR1 and CDR2 (germline): SGHRS, YFSETQ. This CDR3 is 15 amino acids long. CDR3 protein: CASSPGTHASYEQYF. The CDR3 DNA reads as TGCGCCAGCAGTCCGGGGACCCACGCTTCCTACGAGCAGTACTTC.

This clonotype appeared many times. The chain links TRBV4-1 to TRBJ2-3; 8 nucleotides match TRBD1. After removal of 0 bases from V and 1 base from J, the junction contained 3 bases not matched to a gene. Germline CDR1 MGHRA, CDR2 YSYEKL. The CDR3 spans 16 residues. CDR3 protein: CASSQDRGLGTDTQYF. The CDR3 region has the DNA TGCGCCAGCAGCCAAGACAGGGGGCTGGGCACAGATACGCAGTATTTT.

The rearrangement links TRBV7-2 to TRBJ1-6, with D unclear. This CDR3 has 13 amino acids. The germline CDR1 and CDR2 sequences are SGHTA and FQGNSA. Trimming stripped 5 bases from V and 6 bases from J, with 8 bases between. The CDR3 spells CASSPRGNSPLHF. CDR3 DNA: TGTGCCAGCAGCCCCCGAGGTAATTCACCCCTCCACTTT. Supplemented by reference TRBV7-2 and TRBJ1-6, the full variable domain reads GAGVSQSPSNKVTEKGKDVELRCDPISGHTALYWYRQSLGQGLEFLIYFQGNSAPDKSGLPSDRFSAERTGGSVSTLTIQRTQQEDSAVYLCASSPRGNSPLHFGNGTRLTVT.